This passage covers 24 T cell receptor beta chains from one sample sequenced in a study of blood T cell repertoires in COVID-19. Repertoires were generated with immunoSEQ multiplex PCR, while TCRdb's copy carries only in-frame clones and drops some. The sample consists of under 250,000 clones, roughly 83% of them appearing once. The specimen sequenced was peripheral blood. Source of these receptors: a woman of 80 years or more with COVID-19, enrolled during active disease.

The rearrangement joins TRBV7-2 to TRBJ1-2, with TRBD1 matching over 12 bases. V lost 7 bases, J lost 7 bases, and 13 bases stayed unmatched. CDR3 size: 16 residues. In germline, CDR1 is SGHTA, CDR2 FQGNSA. CDR3 sequence (DNA): TGTGCCAGCAACCCCCTCCGGGGACAGGGGGCGTCTGGCTACACCTTC. Translating it yields CASNPLRGQGASGYTF.

CDR3 in amino acids: CASSRGELQGEAFF. DNA for the CDR3: TGTGCCAGCAGCCGAGGAGAATTACAGGGTGAAGCTTTCTTT. V gene TRBV3-1 (or the pseudogene TRBV3-2) combines with J gene TRBJ1-1, with TRBD1 as a possible D gene (6 bases). Between the trimmed V and J ends, which lost 4 bases and 7 bases, there was a span of 16 bases. From germline, CDR1 is LGHDT and CDR2 YNNKEL (reference sequence). This CDR3 comprises 14 residues.

This chain links TRBV7-7 with TRBJ2-7; 10 positions match TRBD1. The CDR3 is 15 residues long. Germline V CDR1 and CDR2: SSHAT, FNYEAQ (reference sequence). The CDR3 DNA follows: TGTGCTAGCAGGCGACCGGGACAGGGGATGCGAGAGCAGTACGTC. Residues: CASRRPGQGMREQYV.

This clone was seen more than once but under ten times. V gene TRBV5-1 combines with J gene TRBJ1-1; no reliable D call. Trimming shortened V by 0 bases and J by 0 bases, and 9 bases separated the two germline ends. CDR3 length: 15 amino acids. CDR1 and CDR2 from the germline V gene are SGHRS and YFSETQ. As DNA, the CDR3 is TGCGCCAGCAGCTTGGAACCGGGGATGAACACTGAAGCTTTCTTT. Amino acid sequence: CASSLEPGMNTEAFF.

The chain carries TRBV4-3 and TRBJ1-2; 8 bases fit TRBD1. The CDR3 totals 16 residues. CDR1 and CDR2 from the germline V gene are LGHNA and YSLEER. The V segment lost 1 base and the J segment 8 bases; nucleotides outside the gene matches: 12. The CDR3 DNA follows: TGCGCCAGCAGCCAAGCTGTAGGACAGGGTTCCCGCGGCTACACCTTC. Translation gives CASSQAVGQGSRGYTF.

The rearrangement links TRBV19 to TRBJ1-5, with TRBD1 identical over 8 bases. The CDR3 length is 14 residues. The V gene's germline CDR1 is LNHDA and CDR2 SQIVND (reference sequence). The V gene end was trimmed by 4 bases and the J gene end by 4 bases; junction bases not matched to a gene: 3. The CDR3 DNA reads as TGTGCCAGTAGTAAAGGGACAGGTAATCAGCCCCAGCATTTT. This encodes CASSKGTGNQPQHF.

This clone was detected a few times. The chain employs TRBV27 and TRBJ1-1; D ambiguous. The CDR3 runs to 15 residues. Trimming cost V 0 bases and J 6 bases, with 14 bases left between them. Germline V gene data show CDR1 as MNHEY and CDR2 as SMNVEV (reference sequence). The CDR3 sequence: CASSLSMGLGAEAFF. The CDR3 coding sequence is TGTGCCAGCAGTTTATCAATGGGCCTGGGCGCTGAAGCTTTCTTT.

CDR3 residues: CASSFEFARSDSGNTIYF. The CDR3 DNA reads as TGTGCCAGCAGCTTTGAGTTCGCAAGAAGTGACTCTGGAAACACCATATATTTT. The V gene is TRBV7-6, the J gene TRBJ1-3; D remains ambiguous. Trimming removed 3 bases from V and 0 bases from J, with 18 bases in between. CDR3 length equals 18 residues. Germline V gene sequence: CDR1 SGHVS, CDR2 FNYEAQ.

This clone has a single count. The V and J genes are TRBV11-2 and TRBJ1-2, with 7 bases that match TRBD1. J lost 5 bases, V lost 1 base, and 4 bases had no gene match. Germline values: CDR1 SGHAT, CDR2 FQNNGV. The CDR3 extends over 14 amino acids. The CDR3 sequence is CASSLAPTGYGYTF. CDR3 bases: TGTGCCAGCAGCTTAGCCCCGACAGGGTATGGCTACACCTTC.

This clone was seen a handful of times. The chain has TRBV28 and TRBJ2-7; the D gene is possibly TRBD1 (6 bases). The CDR3 is made up of 13 amino acids. V gave up 5 bases and J gave up 7 bases, with 15 bases separating them. Germline V gene data show CDR1 as MDHEN and CDR2 as SYDVKM. The chain's CDR3 is CASSPGQTREQYV. In DNA, the CDR3 is TGTGCCAGCAGTCCTGGACAGACCAGGGAGCAGTACGTC.

The table lists this clone with a few counts. Distinct nucleotide sequences in the sample also encode this CDR3. The chain links TRBV7-9 to TRBJ1-5; a weak D match, TRBD1 (5 bases). Germline V gives CDR1 SEHNR, CDR2 FQNEAQ (reference sequence). This CDR3 comprises 13 residues. V was pared by 6 bases and J by 5 bases, with 11 bases between. The CDR3 sequence is CASSLGGDQPQHF. Here the CDR3 DNA reads TGTGCCAGCAGTCTGGGGGGGGATCAGCCCCAGCATTTT.

J is TRBJ2-1 and V is TRBV18; maybe TRBD1 (5 bases). This CDR3 has 15 residues. Deletions cut 3 bases from V and 4 bases from J, with 13 bases between. CDR1 is KGHSH and CDR2 is LQKENI in the germline V gene. The CDR3 reads CASSPGIRAYNEQFF. The CDR3 DNA reads TGTGCCAGCTCACCTGGTATCAGGGCTTACAATGAGCAGTTCTTC.

The chain employs TRBV5-1 and TRBJ1-1; D unresolved. The CDR3 consists of 13 residues. V shed 4 bases and J shed 1 base, with 8 bases lying between them. Germline V gives CDR1 SGHRS, CDR2 YFSETQ. CDR3: CASSHPQNTEAFF. The CDR3 DNA reads as TGCGCCAGCAGCCACCCACAGAACACTGAAGCTTTCTTT.

There are a few counts of this clone. J is TRBJ2-1 and V is TRBV7-2; 12 positions match TRBD2. V gave up 5 bases and J gave up 2 bases; unmatched junction bases: 1. The CDR3 consists of 15 residues. Germline V gene data show CDR1 as SGHTA and CDR2 as FQGNSA. CDR3 in DNA: TGTGCCAGCAGCCCTAGCGGGGGGGCCTACAATGAGCAGTTCTTC. Its protein product is CASSPSGGAYNEQFF.

The rearrangement uses TRBV4-1 and TRBJ2-7; perhaps TRBD1 as D (5 bases). The germline V gene encodes CDR1 MGHRA and CDR2 YSYEKL. The CDR3 is 16 residues long. Trimming pared 0 bases from V and 2 bases from J, leaving 14 bases between. CDR3 coding DNA: TGCGCCAGCAGCCAAGAAGGGTTTGCAGGGACCTACGAGCAGTACGTC. Its translation is CASSQEGFAGTYEQYV.

The chain joins TRBV9 to TRBJ1-4; D is unresolved. V shed 4 bases and J shed 2 bases, with 15 bases lying between them. From germline, CDR1 is SGDLS and CDR2 YYNGEE. This CDR3 spans 16 amino acids. CDR3 sequence reads: CASSKAVDSTNEKLFF. The CDR3 region has the DNA TGTGCCAGCAGCAAAGCGGTAGATTCGACTAATGAAAAACTGTTTTTT.

This chain connects TRBV19 to TRBJ1-1, with 10 nucleotides matching TRBD1. Germline values: CDR1 LNHDA, CDR2 SQIVND (reference sequence). V was clipped by 6 bases and J by 1 base; unmatched bases: 5. The CDR3 runs 15 residues. CDR3 nucleotides: TGTGCCAGTAGCAGACAGGGGGCGCGGAACACTGAAGCTTTCTTT. Its translation: CASSRQGARNTEAFF.

Points on this clone: One end of the junction is discordant with germline, which a read error may explain. Here the CDR3 reads CASSSRGGGPGELFF. CDR3 coding DNA: TGTGCTAGCAGCTCCAGAGGGGGGGGCCCCGGGGAGCTGTTTTTT. This chain uses TRBV7-7 with TRBJ2-2; a possible D gene is TRBD2 (7 bases). The CDR3 runs 15 residues. Looked up from germline, CDR1 is SSHAT and CDR2 is FNYEAQ (reference sequence).

The chain couples TRBV2 to TRBJ1-1, with D uncertain. CDR1 and CDR2 from the germline V gene are SNHLY and FYNNEI. This CDR3 region has 13 residues. Deletions cut 4 bases from V and 5 bases from J, with 11 bases between. In DNA form, the CDR3 reads TGTGCCAGCAGTGGGGAGGCGGTTACTGAAGCTTTCTTT. It encodes CASSGEAVTEAFF.

The V and J genes are TRBV3-1 (or the pseudogene TRBV3-2) and TRBJ1-5, with D maybe TRBD1 (5 bases). CDR3 size: 16 residues. The V end was cut by 4 bases, the J end by 0 bases, with 13 bases between. CDR1 is LGHDT and CDR2 is YNNKEL in the germline V gene (reference sequence). CDR3: CASSRSGAGSNQPQHF. DNA for the CDR3: TGTGCCAGCAGCCGTTCTGGGGCAGGTAGCAATCAGCCCCAGCATTTT.

The rearrangement links TRBV5-5 to TRBJ1-6, with 8 bases fitting TRBD1. With 1 base clipped from V and 7 bases from J, the junction kept 1 base outside the gene matches. The CDR3 totals 14 residues. Germline V gene sequence: CDR1 SGHKS, CDR2 YYEKEE (reference sequence). The CDR3 reads CASSLQGANSPLHF. CDR3 sequence (DNA): TGTGCCAGCAGCTTGCAGGGGGCAAATTCACCCCTCCACTTT.

The genes are TRBV2 and TRBJ1-1; 7 bases agree with TRBD1. Trimming at V came to 11 bases and at J to 1 base, leaving 7 bases not matched to a gene. Germline assignment: CDR1 SNHLY and CDR2 FYNNEI. The CDR3 is made up of 13 amino acids. CDR3 DNA: TGTGCCCGCCAGGGACAGAGGAACACTGAAGCTTTCTTT. Translating gives CARQGQRNTEAFF.

This clone was observed a few times. The chain carries TRBV10-3 and TRBJ2-7; perhaps TRBD1 as D (5 bases). Germline-derived CDR1 and CDR2 are ENHRY and SYGVKD. This CDR3 comprises 13 residues. Deletions cut 8 bases from V and 0 bases from J, with 11 bases between. The chain's CDR3 is CAIGQGNSYEQYV. The CDR3 DNA follows: TGTGCCATCGGTCAGGGTAACTCCTACGAGCAGTACGTC.

This clone was observed a single time. The J gene is TRBJ1-2, the V gene TRBV7-8, with D hard to call. Germline lookup yields CDR1 SGHVS and CDR2 FQNEAQ. V gave up 4 bases and J gave up 8 bases, with 8 bases separating them. The CDR3 consists of 11 residues. In nucleotides, the CDR3 is TGTGCCAGCAGCTGGATGCGGGGCTACACCTTC. Its translation: CASSWMRGYTF.